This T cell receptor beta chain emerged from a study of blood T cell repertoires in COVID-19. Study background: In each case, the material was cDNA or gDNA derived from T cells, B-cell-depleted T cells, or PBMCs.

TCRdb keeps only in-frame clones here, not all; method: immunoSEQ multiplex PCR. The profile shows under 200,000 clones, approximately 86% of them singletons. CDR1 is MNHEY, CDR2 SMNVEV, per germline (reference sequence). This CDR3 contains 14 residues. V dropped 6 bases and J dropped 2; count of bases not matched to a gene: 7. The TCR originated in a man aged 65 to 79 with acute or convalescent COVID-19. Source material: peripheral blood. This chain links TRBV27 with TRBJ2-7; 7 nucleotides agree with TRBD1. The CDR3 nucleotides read TGTGCCAGCAGGGCCCTAGGGGGCCCCTACGAGCAGTACTTC. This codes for CASRALGGPYEQYF.